This T cell receptor (beta chain) emerged from a study of OX40 agonist ivuxolimab in advanced cancers. Study summary: Patients treated during dose escalation were battling hepatocellular carcinoma, melanoma, renal cell or head and neck cancer.

Trimming left V 0 bases short and J 7 bases short, with 9 bases between. Germline CDR1 MNHEY, CDR2 SVGAGI. This CDR3 comprises 13 residues. Profiled with immunoSEQ multiplex PCR; TCRdb holds only in-frame clones, not every one. The sample yields fewer than 30,000 clones, around nine tenths seen once. This TCR derives from an adult with an advanced solid tumor such as melanoma, head and neck, liver or kidney cancer. The V call is TRBV6-5, the J call TRBJ1-2; D not certain. The source material was CD4+ or CD8+ T cells sorted from blood, sampled in a trial of the OX40 agonist ivuxolimab. The CDR3 reads CASSYSTGFGYTF. For the CDR3, the DNA is TGTGCCAGCAGTTACTCGACCGGGTTTGGCTACACCTTC.